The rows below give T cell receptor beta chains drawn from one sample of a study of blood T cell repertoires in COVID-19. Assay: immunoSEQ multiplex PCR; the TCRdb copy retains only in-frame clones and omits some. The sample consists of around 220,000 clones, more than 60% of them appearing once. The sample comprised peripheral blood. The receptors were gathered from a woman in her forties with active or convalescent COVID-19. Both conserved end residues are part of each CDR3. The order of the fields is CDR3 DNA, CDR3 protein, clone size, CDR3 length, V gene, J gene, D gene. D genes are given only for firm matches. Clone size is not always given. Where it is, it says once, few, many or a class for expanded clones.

TGTGCCAGCAGCCTCGACAGGGGGAACACCGGGGAGCTGTTTTTT	CASSLDRGNTGELFF	-	15	TRBV6-6	TRBJ2-2	TRBD1
TGTGCCAGCAGCTCATCCCGACAGGGGTCAGAGACCCAGTACTTC	CASSSSRQGSETQYF	-	15	TRBV11-2	TRBJ2-5	TRBD1
TGTGCCAGCAGTCCCGGGGGGCGTGTCTACAATGAGCAGTTCTTC	CASSPGGRVYNEQFF	-	15	TRBV28	TRBJ2-1	-
TGCGCCAGCAGCCAAGTCCGTGGGCAGGTGGGCCAGCCCCAGCATTTT	CASSQVRGQVGQPQHF	once	16	TRBV4-1	TRBJ1-5	-
TGTGCCAGCTCCCGGGACACATTTGACACTGAAGCTTTCTTT	CASSRDTFDTEAFF	-	14	TRBV18	TRBJ1-1	-
TGTGCCAGCAAAGACAGGGAACCTGGGACTGAAGCTTTCTTT	CASKDREPGTEAFF	-	14	TRBV6-5	TRBJ1-1	TRBD1
TGTGCCACCGGCGCGACAGGGGCGAATACGCAGTATTTT	CATGATGANTQYF	-	13	TRBV19	TRBJ2-3	TRBD1
TGTGCCAGCAGTGAAGGAGGGAGGCAAGGCAAAAACATTCAGTACTTC	CASSEGGRQGKNIQYF	-	16	TRBV6-1	TRBJ2-4	-
TGCGCCAGCAGCATTCGTAACAATGAGCAGTTCTTC	CASSIRNNEQFF	-	12	TRBV5-1	TRBJ2-1	-
TGTGCCAGCAGCCAAGTACGTGCAGGGGCCTCTGAAGCTTTCTTT	CASSQVRAGASEAFF	few	15	TRBV3-1/TRBV3-2	TRBJ1-1	-
TGTTCAAGCAGGACAGGTAGCACAGATACGCAGTATTTT	CSSRTGSTDTQYF	-	13	TRBV19	TRBJ2-3	TRBD1
TGTGCCAGCAGCGTATACTCCGGGACAGATAATGGCTACACCTTC	CASSVYSGTDNGYTF	-	15	TRBV9	TRBJ1-2	TRBD1
TGTGCCAGCAGTCGCCGGGGGGATGAGCAGTTCTTC	CASSRRGDEQFF	few	12	TRBV7-9	TRBJ2-1	TRBD2
TGTGCCAGCAGTTGGGGGCGCGGTAATGAAAAACTGTTTTTT	CASSWGRGNEKLFF	once	14	TRBV27	TRBJ1-4	-
TGTGCCAGCAGCGACCTGGCGGGGGGTTACAATGAGCAGTTCTTC	CASSDLAGGYNEQFF	once	15	TRBV5-6	TRBJ2-1	TRBD2
TGTGCCAGCAGTTACGTTGTCGGGATCACCGGGGAGCTGTTTTTT	CASSYVVGITGELFF	-	15	TRBV28	TRBJ2-2	-
TGTGCCAGCAGCTTGGCGACGGGCGAGCAGTACTTC	CASSLATGEQYF	-	12	TRBV5-6	TRBJ2-7	-
TGTGCTAGTGGTGCACCGGGACAGGGAATCTCTGAAGCTTTCTTT	CASGAPGQGISEAFF	-	15	TRBV12-5	TRBJ1-1	TRBD1
TGTGCCAGCAGCTCCGCGACGGACTGGATGCAGTTCTTC	CASSSATDWMQFF	-	13	TRBV13	TRBJ2-1	-
TGCAGCGTCCCCGGGTTAGGAGAAAAACTGTTTTTT	CSVPGLGEKLFF	once	12	TRBV29-1	TRBJ1-4	-
TGTGCCTGGAGTGGAGGGAATCAGCCCCAGCATTTT	CAWSGGNQPQHF	-	12	TRBV30	TRBJ1-5	-
TGTGCCAGTAGCCTTGACCTCGGGAACTATGGCTACACCTTC	CASSLDLGNYGYTF	-	14	TRBV19	TRBJ1-2	-
TGTGCCAGCAGTACAGGGAGCTCTGGAAACACCATATATTTT	CASSTGSSGNTIYF	once	14	TRBV28	TRBJ1-3	-
TGCGCCAGCAGCTTCACGCCGGTCACTGAAGCTTTCTTT	CASSFTPVTEAFF	-	13	TRBV5-1	TRBJ1-1	-
TGCGCCAGCAGCTTGGAAGGGGACGAGCAGTACTTC	CASSLEGDEQYF	once	12	TRBV5-1	TRBJ2-7	-